This T cell receptor beta chain was found in a study of T cells after yellow fever vaccination. Germline CDR1 and CDR2: SGHTA and FQGNSA. The V and J ends lost 4 bases and 0 bases respectively, with 13 bases between them. The CDR3 is 15 amino acids. Using its own MiXCR run on the 5' RACE reads, TCRdb lists one record per CDR3 protein. The sample lists about 300,000 distinct CDR3 sequences, about 6.6% occurring once. This chain joins TRBV7-2 and TRBJ2-7, with unresolved D. The sequence was obtained from a man aged 18-30 years who received the YFV17D yellow fever vaccine. Here the sequenced sample was PBMCs, taken 35 to 50 days after the first yellow fever vaccination. CDR3 region: CASSYGPPSSYEQYF. CDR3 sequence (DNA): TGTGCCAGCAGCTATGGGCCACCGAGCTCCTACGAGCAGTACTTC.